This T cell receptor (beta chain) stems from a study of cytomegalovirus exposure and HLA in healthy donors. This clone was observed a few times. The donors (healthy individuals) were bone marrow donors. Vbeta (60) and Jbeta (13) primers were used in the PCR. Repertoires were generated with immunoSEQ multiplex PCR, while TCRdb's copy carries only in-frame clones and drops some. The sample comprises fewer than 150,000 clones, around four fifths of which are singletons, and approximately 4.3% rests with the top ten. V was trimmed by 5 bases and J by 4 bases, leaving 14 bases between them. There are 14 residues in the CDR3. Germline V lookup: CDR1 MNHNY, CDR2 SVGAGI (reference sequence).

What was sequenced was PBMCs. The chain is built from TRBV6-6 and TRBJ1-1; weak D call: TRBD1 (5 bases). This TCR was recovered from a man aged 25-45 years in good health. The CDR3 sequence is CASSPGLRGTEAFF. Here the CDR3 DNA reads TGTGCCAGCAGTCCAGGTCTAAGGGGCACTGAAGCTTTCTTT.